The clone carrying this TCR beta chain was detected once. The data stem from a study of blood T cell repertoires in COVID-19. The study recruited people aged roughly 18 to 100 years across 24 US areas. Participants' reported clinical history set cohort assignment. The CDR3 has 16 amino acids. The germline V gene encodes CDR1 MDHEN and CDR2 SYDVKM. V lost 7 bases and J 2 bases, leaving 20 bases between the germline ends. TCRdb keeps only in-frame clones here, not all; method: immunoSEQ multiplex PCR. The sample records some 270,000 clones, more than 85% being singletons. The specimen was PBMCs or T cells enriched from blood (not recorded which). The source is a man in his forties who had been exposed to COVID-19. The chain joins TRBV28 to TRBJ1-2; D is undetermined. As DNA, the CDR3 is TGTGCCAGCACCCTTTATGCCCCGACTTCGAACTATGGCTACACCTTC. Its protein product is CASTLYAPTSNYGYTF.